This T cell receptor (beta chain) came from a study of shared clonotypes between healthy human individuals. About the research overall: A couple of female and three male donors aged 18 to 49 were enrolled. CD4 naive and memory got three plates each, CD8 naive two, CD8 memory one.

Sequencing used immunoSEQ multiplex PCR; TCRdb keeps in-frame clones, though not all of them. The sample lists over a million clones; 95% to 97% were seen once. Germline V CDR1 and CDR2: SNHLY, FYNNEI. V trimming: 6 bases; J trimming: 3 bases; junction bases outside the gene matches: 7. There are 15 residues in the CDR3. The rearrangement links TRBV2 to TRBJ2-7; 11 nucleotides align to TRBD2. This clonotype originated in a man younger than 45 in good health. Specimen: naive CD4+ T cells sorted from blood. As to subset: CD45RA+ positively selected. The CDR3 DNA reads as TGTGCCAGCAGCCTAACTAGCGGGAGTGTCTACGAGCAGTACTTC. Its protein is CASSLTSGSVYEQYF.